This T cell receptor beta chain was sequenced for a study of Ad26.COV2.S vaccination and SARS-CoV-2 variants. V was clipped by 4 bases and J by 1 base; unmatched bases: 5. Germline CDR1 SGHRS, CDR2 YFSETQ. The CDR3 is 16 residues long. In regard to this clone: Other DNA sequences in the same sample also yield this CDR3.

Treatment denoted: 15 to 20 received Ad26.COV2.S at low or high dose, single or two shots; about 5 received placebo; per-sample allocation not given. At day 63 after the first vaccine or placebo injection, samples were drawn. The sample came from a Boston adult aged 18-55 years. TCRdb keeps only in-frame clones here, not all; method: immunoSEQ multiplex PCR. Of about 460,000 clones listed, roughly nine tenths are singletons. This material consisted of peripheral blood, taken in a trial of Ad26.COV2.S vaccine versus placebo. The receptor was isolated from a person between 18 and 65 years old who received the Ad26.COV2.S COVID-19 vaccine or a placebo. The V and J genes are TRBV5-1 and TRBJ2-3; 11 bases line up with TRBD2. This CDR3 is CASSLALAGGTDTQYF. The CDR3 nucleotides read TGCGCCAGCAGCCTGGCACTAGCGGGAGGCACAGATACGCAGTATTTT.